This record covers a single T cell receptor beta chain. Its cognate antigen is unknown. The data were taken from a study of cytomegalovirus exposure and HLA in healthy donors. Study-wide findings and caveats: Highly shared sequence variants in one cluster were likely a sequencing artifact. Common viral pathogens were later found to be apparently linked to several of the most significant clusters. Reportedly, TCR beta sequences accurately predicted HLA-A and HLA-B alleles in most subjects.

The primer mix had 60 Vbeta and 13 Jbeta primers. Only in-frame clones appear in the TCRdb table, and some are missing; sequencing was by immunoSEQ multiplex PCR. The table shows roughly 170,000 clones, with about 65% occurring only once. The clonotype was recovered from a girl aged 5 to 17 in good health and CMV-seronegative. The specimen sequenced was PBMCs.

The DNA of the CDR3 is TGTGCCAGTAGTCAGGGGGACTCCTACAATGAGCAGTTCTTC. Its translation: CASSQGDSYNEQFF. This chain joins TRBV19 and TRBJ2-1, with 7 bases fitting TRBD1. The CDR3 spans 14 residues. Germline loops: CDR1 LNHDA, CDR2 SQIVND (reference sequence). With 5 bases clipped from V and 0 bases from J, the junction kept 1 base outside the gene matches.